Listed below are T cell receptor beta chains from one sample, sequenced in a study of blood T cell repertoires in COVID-19. TCRdb's copy holds only in-frame clones and misses some; the assay was immunoSEQ multiplex PCR. This table holds 150,000 or so clones, roughly 80% found once. Sequencing input: peripheral blood. Receptors originate from a man between 60 and 75 years old with acute or convalescent COVID-19. Both conserved end residues are part of each CDR3. Each record gives: D gene, J gene, V gene, clone size, CDR3 protein, CDR3 DNA. The D gene is left open where the match is weak. The size field is filled for only some rows; it gives once, few, many or a size class.

>-|TRBJ2-5|TRBV3-1/TRBV3-2|-
CASSQGTTAETQYF
TGTGCCAGCAGCCAAGGGACTACGGCAGAGACCCAGTACTTC
>TRBD2|TRBJ2-7|TRBV3-1/TRBV3-2|-
CASSHRTSGSSYEQYF
TGTGCCAGCAGCCACCGGACTAGCGGATCCTCCTACGAGCAGTACTTC
>TRBD2|TRBJ2-7|TRBV11-2|-
CASSLEGTSGRYEQYF
TGTGCCAGCAGCTTAGAGGGGACTAGCGGGAGGTACGAGCAGTACTTC
>-|TRBJ2-3|TRBV4-2|-
CASSQDLASSGDTQYF
TGTGCCAGCAGCCAAGATCTCGCTAGCAGCGGAGATACGCAGTATTTT
>-|TRBJ2-3|TRBV7-2|-
CASSPRTRGADTQYF
TGTGCCAGCAGCCCCCGCACTAGAGGCGCAGATACGCAGTATTTT
>-|TRBJ2-4|TRBV27|-
CASSPRGVKNIQYF
TGTGCCAGCAGTCCGCGAGGAGTCAAAAACATTCAGTACTTC
>TRBD2|TRBJ2-7|TRBV5-1|-
CASRYDPGLAGVEQYF
TGCGCCAGCAGGTATGATCCGGGACTAGCGGGAGTCGAGCAGTACTTC
>-|TRBJ1-1|TRBV6-5|few
CASSSPRGTEAFF
TGTGCCAGCAGTTCCCCCAGGGGTACTGAAGCTTTCTTT
>TRBD1|TRBJ2-7|TRBV11-2|-
CASSPLRIGTGAYEQYF
TGTGCCAGCAGCCCCCTGAGAATAGGGACAGGGGCCTACGAGCAGTACTTC
>-|TRBJ1-2|TRBV15|-
CATSRDLGAYGYTF
TGTGCCACCAGCAGAGATCTGGGGGCCTATGGCTACACCTTC
>TRBD1|TRBJ1-1|TRBV6-5|few
CASSAGQGTYTEAFF
TGTGCCAGCAGCGCGGGACAGGGGACGTACACTGAAGCTTTCTTT
>-|TRBJ2-1|TRBV25-1|-
CASSELGGGSYNEQFF
TGTGCCAGCAGTGAATTGGGCGGGGGCTCTTACAATGAGCAGTTCTTC
>TRBD1|TRBJ1-6|TRBV2|-
CASSGDSYNSPLHF
TGTGCCAGCAGTGGGGACAGCTATAATTCACCCCTCCACTTT
>TRBD2|TRBJ2-7|TRBV5-4|-
CASSLGGLAVYEQYF
TGTGCCAGCAGCTTGGGAGGACTAGCGGTCTACGAGCAGTACTTC
>-|TRBJ1-1|TRBV20-1|-
CSARIGGEAFF
TGCAGTGCTAGAATCGGGGGTGAAGCTTTCTTT
>-|TRBJ2-6|TRBV4-2|-
CASSARQNSGANVLTF
TGTGCCAGCAGCGCCCGACAGAACTCTGGGGCCAACGTCCTGACTTTC
>-|TRBJ2-7|TRBV2|-
CASSEGGVSSYEQYF
TGTGCCAGCAGTGAAGGGGGAGTTAGCTCCTACGAGCAGTACTTC
>-|TRBJ1-1|TRBV28|-
CASRVGGRYTEAFF
TGTGCCAGCAGAGTCGGGGGGAGGTACACTGAAGCTTTCTTT
>-|TRBJ1-1|TRBV5-6|few
CASSLGLGGTLNTEAFF
TGTGCCAGCAGCTTGGGCTTGGGGGGAACTTTGAACACTGAAGCTTTCTTT
>TRBD1|TRBJ1-4|TRBV6-5|-
CASSSTGANEKLFF
TGTGCCAGCAGCTCGACAGGGGCTAATGAAAAACTGTTTTTT
>TRBD1|TRBJ2-1|TRBV5-1|few
CASSDPGQGYNEQFF
TGCGCCAGCAGCGACCCGGGACAGGGATACAATGAGCAGTTCTTC
>TRBD1|TRBJ1-5|TRBV3-1/TRBV3-2|-
CASSPDRVRQPQHF
TGTGCCAGCAGCCCGGACAGGGTTCGGCAGCCCCAGCATTTT
>TRBD1|TRBJ1-1|TRBV6-1|-
CASSEGPGGMNTEAFF
TGTGCCAGCAGTGAGGGGCCAGGGGGCATGAACACTGAAGCTTTCTTT
>-|TRBJ2-2|TRBV5-8|-
CASSPLRTNTGELFF
TGTGCCAGCAGCCCCCTCCGCACAAACACCGGGGAGCTGTTTTTT
>TRBD1|TRBJ2-2|TRBV5-1|-
CASDRGQTGELFF
TGCGCCAGCGACAGGGGGCAAACCGGGGAGCTGTTTTTT
>-|TRBJ2-3|TRBV12-3/TRBV12-4|-
CASSFTADTQYF
TGTGCCAGCAGTTTTACTGCAGATACGCAGTATTTT
>TRBD1|TRBJ2-3|TRBV7-7|once
CASSRTGGAPDTQYF
TGTGCCAGCAGCCGTACAGGGGGCGCCCCAGATACGCAGTATTTT
>TRBD2|TRBJ2-3|TRBV28|-
CASSRGRDTQYF
TGTGCCAGCAGTCGCGGGAGAGATACGCAGTATTTT
>-|TRBJ1-1|TRBV28|-
CASRPGGGTNTEAFF
TGTGCCAGCAGGCCCGGGGGGGGTACTAACACTGAAGCTTTCTTT
>TRBD1|TRBJ1-5|TRBV6-2/TRBV6-3|-
CASSSAGQGNLGNQPQHF
TGTGCCAGCAGTTCCGCGGGACAGGGGAATTTGGGCAATCAGCCCCAGCATTTT
>-|TRBJ1-2|TRBV12-5|-
CASGSSGYVRGGYTF
TGTGCTAGTGGTTCATCGGGATATGTGCGGGGGGGCTACACCTTC
>-|TRBJ1-1|TRBV21-1|-
CASSKVTDPMNTEAFF
TGTGCCAGCAGCAAAGTGACTGACCCTATGAACACTGAAGCTTTCTTT
>-|TRBJ1-5|TRBV6-5|few
CASSTTGVTNQPQHF
TGTGCCAGCAGTACAACAGGAGTTACCAATCAGCCCCAGCATTTT
>TRBD2|TRBJ2-3|TRBV4-3|-
CASSQDLGTSGAPADTQYF
TGCGCCAGCAGCCAAGACCTAGGGACTAGCGGCGCCCCCGCAGATACGCAGTATTTT
>TRBD1|TRBJ2-7|TRBV7-9|-
CASSLSRPGGKDEQYF
TGTGCCAGCAGCTTATCCCGGCCAGGGGGCAAGGACGAGCAGTACTTC
>TRBD1|TRBJ2-4|TRBV24-1|-
CATSAEGTGGSIQYF
TGTGCCACCAGTGCTGAGGGGACAGGGGGAAGCATTCAGTACTTC
>-|TRBJ1-2|TRBV7-5|-
CARSPDNKKGQGDGYTF
TGTGCCAGAAGCCCAGATAACAAGAAAGGACAGGGGGATGGCTACACCTTC
>TRBD2|TRBJ2-7|TRBV27|-
CASSSAGGSSYEQYF
TGTGCCAGCAGTTCAGCGGGGGGGAGCTCCTACGAGCAGTACTTC
>-|TRBJ2-1|TRBV29-1|-
CSSSRDYNEQFF
TGCAGCTCCTCCCGGGACTACAATGAGCAGTTCTTC
>-|TRBJ1-2|TRBV5-8|-
CASSFRTGYYGYTF
TGTGCCAGCAGCTTTCGTACAGGTTACTATGGCTACACCTTC
>-|TRBJ1-1|TRBV11-2|once
CASSLDRVSEAFF
TGTGCCAGCAGCTTAGACAGGGTTTCTGAAGCTTTCTTT